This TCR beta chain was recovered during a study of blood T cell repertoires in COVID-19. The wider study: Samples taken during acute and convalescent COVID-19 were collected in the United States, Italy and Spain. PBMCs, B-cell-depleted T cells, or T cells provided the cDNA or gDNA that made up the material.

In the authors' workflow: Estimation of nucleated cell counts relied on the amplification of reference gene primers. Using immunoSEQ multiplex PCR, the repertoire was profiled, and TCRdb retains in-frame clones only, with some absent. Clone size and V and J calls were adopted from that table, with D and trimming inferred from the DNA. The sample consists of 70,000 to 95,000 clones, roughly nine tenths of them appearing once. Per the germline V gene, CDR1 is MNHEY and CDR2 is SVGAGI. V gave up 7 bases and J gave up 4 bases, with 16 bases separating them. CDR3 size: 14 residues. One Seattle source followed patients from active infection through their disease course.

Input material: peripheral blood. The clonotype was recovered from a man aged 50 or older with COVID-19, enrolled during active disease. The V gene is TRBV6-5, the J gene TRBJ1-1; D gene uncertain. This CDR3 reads CASTSGAGGTEAFF. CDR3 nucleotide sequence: TGTGCCAGCACATCGGGCGCAGGAGGCACTGAAGCTTTCTTT.